A single sample is the source of the 30 T cell receptor beta chains below, sequenced in a study of T-cell memory formation after mild COVID-19 (dated by TCRdb to the early 2020s). The library was produced with 5' RACE. Sequencing used an Illumina NovaSeq 6000. The public reads were run again by TCRdb, first through fastp at Q25 and then through MiXCR, and only productive beta chains were kept. When rows share a CDR3 protein, they turn into one entry using the most common DNA and genes. The sample has hundreds of thousands of distinct CDR3 sequences on record, about a fifth of them singletons. The ten largest make up under 8.5% of the sample. The source material was PBMCs or a T cell subset sorted from them (not recorded which). These receptor sequences come from an adult woman who had mild COVID-19 (a few samples of this study predate the infection). The sample titles of this study are shuffled in the database, so cell type and time point are left out; the donor was told from shared clones.

The V call is TRBV11-2, the J call TRBJ2-1; weak D call: TRBD1 (5 bases). Trimming removed 1 base from V and 10 bases from J, with 17 bases in between. Germline V gives CDR1 SGHAT, CDR2 FQNNGV. The CDR3 has 15 residues. The CDR3 loop is CASSLGALAGQEQFF. CDR3 in DNA: TGTGCCAGCAGCTTAGGGGCACTGGCAGGGCAGGAGCAGTTCTTC.

This clonotype appeared a few times. The gene calls are TRBV12-3 or TRBV12-4 and TRBJ2-1; D may be TRBD2 (6 bases). This CDR3 contains 17 residues. The germline V and J ends were trimmed by 4 bases and 1 base, with 17 bases remaining between them. This chain's CDR3 is CASSSTPTSGSYNEQFF. The CDR3 bases are TGTGCCAGCAGTTCCACTCCCACCAGCGGGTCCTACAATGAGCAGTTCTTC.

This clonotype was found a few times. CDR3 region: CASSSEPGLALNEQFF. The CDR3 coding sequence is TGTGCCAGCAGCTCAGAACCGGGACTAGCCCTCAATGAGCAGTTCTTC. This sequence joins TRBV7-8 and TRBJ2-1; 9 nucleotides agree with TRBD2. The CDR3 runs 16 residues. Trimming removed 4 bases from V and 6 bases from J; junction bases left unmatched: 10. Germline CDR1 SGHVS, CDR2 FQNEAQ.

This clonotype was detected many times. The chain has TRBV6-5 and TRBJ2-2, with a possible D match to TRBD2 (6 bases). The CDR3 sequence is 14 residues long. V gave up 3 bases and J gave up 8 bases, with 13 bases separating them. Germline-derived CDR1 and CDR2 are MNHEY and SVGAGI. In DNA, the CDR3 is TGTGCCAGCAGTTATCGGGCTAGCGATGGGGAGCTGTTTTTT. Translating it yields CASSYRASDGELFF.

Only a few counts were recorded for this clonotype. The chain employs TRBV5-1 and TRBJ1-5, with D perhaps matching TRBD1 (5 bases). CDR1 SGHRS and CDR2 YFSETQ come from the germline V gene. This CDR3 comprises 15 residues. The V end was cut by 0 bases, the J end by 6 bases, with 13 bases between. Written as DNA, the CDR3 is TGCGCCAGCAGCTTGGGAGAAGCGGGGGGTCAGCCCCAGCATTTT. It encodes CASSLGEAGGQPQHF.

The genes are TRBV4-1 and TRBJ2-2; 8 bases match TRBD1. The germline gives CDR1 MGHRA, CDR2 YSYEKL. V lost 1 base to trimming and J lost 5 bases; unmatched junction nucleotides: 9. This CDR3 has 17 residues. CDR3 residues: CASSQVPPGGGTGELFF. The CDR3, as DNA: TGCGCCAGCAGCCAAGTACCCCCAGGGGGCGGAACCGGGGAGCTGTTTTTT.

This chain uses TRBV10-3 with TRBJ2-7; D is ambiguous. The ends were cut back, 6 bases at V and 3 bases at J, with 15 bases in the middle. The CDR3 is 14 amino acids. The germline V gene has CDR1 ENHRY and CDR2 SYGVKD. The DNA of the CDR3 is TGTGCCATCAGATCTGGAGTTGCCGGCTACGAGCAGTACTTC. Amino acids: CAIRSGVAGYEQYF.

This clonotype was picked up many times. The chain is built from TRBV6-5 and TRBJ2-5; 12 bases are a match to TRBD2. The CDR3 is made up of 15 amino acids. J was trimmed by 6 bases and V by 6 bases; bases with no gene match: 8. Germline-derived CDR1 and CDR2 are MNHEY and SVGAGI. CDR3 sequence reads: CASRWTSGMGKTQYF. The CDR3 DNA reads TGTGCCAGCAGGTGGACTAGCGGGATGGGCAAGACCCAGTACTTC.

V is TRBV12-3 or TRBV12-4 and J is TRBJ1-2; TRBD1 matches 9 bases. The trim removed 7 bases at V and 6 bases at J, leaving 6 bases unmatched. This CDR3 region has 13 residues. CDR3 loop: CASTRTGDDGYTF. In DNA form, the CDR3 reads TGTGCCAGCACAAGGACAGGGGATGATGGCTACACCTTC.

The gene calls are TRBV7-2 and TRBJ2-7; 13 nucleotides match TRBD2. Germline assignment: CDR1 SGHTA and CDR2 FQGNSA. The V gene end was trimmed by 4 bases and the J gene end by 7 bases; junction bases not matched to a gene: 7. This CDR3 has 15 residues. CDR3 DNA sequence: TGTGCCAGCAGCTATGGACTAGCGGGAGCCGGGGAGCAGTACTTC. Translated, it gives CASSYGLAGAGEQYF. The full variable domain, completed using reference TRBV7-2 and TRBJ2-7, is GAGVSQSPSNKVTEKGKDVELRCDPISGHTALYWYRQSLGQGLEFLIYFQGNSAPDKSGLPSDRFSAERTGGSVSTLTIQRTQQEDSAVYLCASSYGLAGAGEQYFGPGTRLTVT.

The chain joins TRBV3-1 to TRBJ2-1, with D perhaps matching TRBD2 (6 bases). This CDR3 is 21 amino acids long. V gave up 1 base and J gave up 5 bases, with 30 bases separating them. CDR1 and CDR2 from the germline V gene are LGHDT and YNNKEL (reference sequence). CDR3 loop: CASSQGAPPGLTLTKNNEQFF. CDR3 sequence (DNA): TGTGCCAGCAGCCAAGGGGCCCCTCCGGGACTCACTTTAACCAAGAACAATGAGCAGTTCTTC.

V usage is TRBV12-3 or TRBV12-4 and J usage is TRBJ2-7, with D possibly TRBD1 on 6 matching bases. The CDR3 covers 16 residues. V lost 3 bases, J lost 1 base, and 16 bases lay in between. CDR3 sequence: CASSFLQGTGSYEQYF. In DNA form, the CDR3 reads TGTGCCAGCAGTTTTCTTCAGGGGACCGGTTCCTACGAGCAGTACTTC.

J is TRBJ2-7 and V is TRBV6-5; D might be TRBD1 or TRBD2, each matching 5 bases. There are 15 residues in the CDR3. CDR1 is MNHEY and CDR2 is SVGAGI in the germline V gene. Trimming took off 5 bases at V and 6 bases at J, with 20 bases between the two ends. The CDR3 loop reads CASSDVGTPSAEQYF. For the CDR3, the DNA is TGTGCCAGCAGTGACGTCGGGACCCCATCCGCCGAGCAGTACTTC.

The chain has TRBV30 and TRBJ2-2; 9 nucleotides agree with TRBD2. J was trimmed by 0 bases and V by 7 bases; bases with no gene match: 12. Per the germline V gene, CDR1 is GTSNPN and CDR2 is SVGIG (reference sequence). The CDR3 loop spans 17 amino acids. Here the CDR3 DNA reads TGTGCCTTGTTAACTGCGGGGGGGGCCCCGAACACCGGGGAGCTGTTTTTT. Amino acids: CALLTAGGAPNTGELFF.

This clonotype was picked up a small number of times. The V call is TRBV5-1, the J call TRBJ1-2; weak D call: TRBD1 (5 bases). The CDR3 extends over 14 amino acids. Germline CDR1 reads SGHRS; CDR2 reads YFSETQ. The V gene lost 0 bases and the J gene lost 2 bases, with 8 bases spanning the gap. CDR3 sequence: CASSLAGDNYGYTF. The CDR3 DNA follows: TGCGCCAGCAGCTTGGCCGGGGACAACTATGGCTACACCTTC.

The sample holds a few counts of this clonotype. V is TRBV29-1 and J is TRBJ1-6; tentative D call: TRBD1 (5 bases). V lost 4 bases and J 7 bases, leaving 14 bases between the germline ends. Germline V gives CDR1 SQVTM, CDR2 ANQGSEA. The CDR3 runs to 14 residues. The CDR3 protein is CSVGLGGNNSPLHF. The CDR3 DNA is TGCAGCGTTGGTCTCGGGGGTAACAATTCACCCCTCCACTTT.

The chain uses TRBV29-1 and TRBJ2-1, with 10 bases lining up with TRBD2. V lost 3 bases, J lost 14 bases, and 13 bases stayed unmatched. CDR1 and CDR2 from the germline V gene are SQVTM and ANQGSEA. The CDR3 is 14 residues long. The CDR3 nucleotides are TGCAGCGTTGATATCCCCATGGGGACTAGCGACAAGTTCTTC. Translated: CSVDIPMGTSDKFF.

The CDR3 region has the DNA TGTGCCAGCAGCGTAGAAGGCAGGACAGGCTATGGCTACACCTTC. It specifies CASSVEGRTGYGYTF. This sequence joins TRBV9 and TRBJ1-2, with 7 bases identical to TRBD1. J was trimmed by 4 bases and V by 0 bases; bases with no gene match: 6. Germline V gene sequence: CDR1 SGDLS, CDR2 YYNGEE. The CDR3 is made up of 15 amino acids.

The chain employs TRBV5-5 and TRBJ1-2, with 12 bases identical to TRBD1. The length of the CDR3 is 17 residues. Germline CDR1 reads SGHKS; CDR2 reads YYEKEE (reference sequence). V dropped 5 bases and J dropped 4; count of bases not matched to a gene: 12. The DNA for the CDR3 is TGTGCCAGCAGTCTCGGGACAGGGGGCGCGAGTAGCTATGGCTACACCTTC. Translation: CASSLGTGGASSYGYTF.

DNA of the CDR3: TGTGCCAGCTCTATGGAGAGAGGGGCAGCTGGCTACACCTTC. It specifies CASSMERGAAGYTF. V is TRBV7-3 and J is TRBJ1-2; TRBD1 is a possible D gene (5 bases). From germline, CDR1 is SGHTA and CDR2 FQGTGA. The CDR3 is 14 residues long. V was cut by 8 bases and J by 7 bases, with 20 bases left in between.

The V gene is TRBV20-1, the J gene TRBJ2-1, with D uncertain. Trimming took off 4 bases at V and 3 bases at J, with 13 bases between the two ends. The CDR3 length is 14 residues. Per germline, CDR1 DFQATT and CDR2 SNEGSKA (reference sequence). The CDR3 bases are TGCAGTGCTACCCCGGACGGAGTCTACAATGAGCAGTTCTTC. Its translation: CSATPDGVYNEQFF.

This sequence joins TRBV29-1 and TRBJ1-5; 7 positions match TRBD1. CDR1 is SQVTM and CDR2 is ANQGSEA in the germline V gene. V lost 5 bases to trimming and J lost 2 bases; unmatched junction nucleotides: 6. The CDR3 spans 14 residues. The CDR3 loop reads CSVTKGAGNQPQHF. The CDR3 DNA sequence: TGCAGCGTTACCAAGGGGGCTGGCAATCAGCCCCAGCATTTT.

The sample holds many counts of this clonotype. The genes are TRBV4-3 and TRBJ1-2, with TRBD1 as a possible D gene (5 bases). Germline CDR1 LGHNA, CDR2 YSLEER. The CDR3 spans 19 residues. The V end was cut by 0 bases, the J end by 0 bases, with 20 bases between. CDR3 nucleotides: TGCGCCAGCAGCCAAGATGGGGCAGTCCAGACAACAGCTAACTATGGCTACACCTTC. Translated: CASSQDGAVQTTANYGYTF.

This clonotype has at least ten counts. The V gene is TRBV21-1, the J gene TRBJ1-2; TRBD1, the D gene given by the table, was not confirmed from the DNA. TRBV21-1 is classified as a pseudogene. The CDR3 contains 17 residues. CDR3 region: CASSPPFLPIGNYGYTF. The CDR3 region has the DNA TGTGCCAGCAGCCCCCCTTTTCTCCCTATCGGGAACTATGGCTACACCTTC.

This clonotype was seen repeatedly, ten times or more. V usage is TRBV7-2 and J usage is TRBJ2-7; 9 bases align to TRBD1. CDR1 and CDR2 (germline): SGHTA, FQGNSA. The CDR3 totals 13 residues. V shed 6 bases and J 6 bases; nucleotides not matched to a gene: 6. The CDR3 sequence is CASSRDRAGEQYF. The DNA for the CDR3 is TGTGCCAGCAGTCGGGACAGGGCGGGCGAGCAGTACTTC.

This clonotype was counted ten times or more. The chain employs TRBV2 and TRBJ2-4, with a tentative D call TRBD1 (6 bases). V was cut by 6 bases and J by 2 bases, with 17 bases left in between. The germline V gene encodes CDR1 SNHLY and CDR2 FYNNEI. This CDR3 comprises 16 residues. In nucleotides, the CDR3 is TGTGCCAGCAGAACCAGGGGCGAACCTACCAAAAACATTCAGTACTTC. Translating it yields CASRTRGEPTKNIQYF.

This clonotype showed up just a few times. This chain connects TRBV7-9 to TRBJ2-1; the D gene could be TRBD1 or TRBD2 (6 bases each). This CDR3 contains 14 residues. Germline assignment: CDR1 SEHNR and CDR2 FQNEAQ (reference sequence). V was shortened by 3 bases and J by 9 bases, with 15 bases between the two germline ends. The CDR3 DNA follows: TGTGCCAGCAGCTTCGGATCGGGGGCCCTTGAGCAGTTCTTC. Translating it yields CASSFGSGALEQFF. The full variable domain, its missing parts supplied by reference TRBV7-9 and TRBJ2-1, is DTGVSQNPRHKITKRGQNVTFRCDPISEHNRLYWYRQTLGQGPEFLTYFQNEAQLEKSRLLSDRFSAERPKGSFSTLEIQRTEQGDSAMYLCASSFGSGALEQFFGPGTRLTVL.

This clonotype came up a few times. V gene TRBV24-1 combines with J gene TRBJ2-7; D perhaps matches TRBD1 (6 bases). Germline assignment: CDR1 KGHDR and CDR2 SFDVKD. The CDR3 runs 14 residues. V lost 4 bases and J lost 0, with 9 bases in between. The CDR3 loop reads CATSDRTDSYEQYF. The CDR3, as DNA: TGTGCCACCAGTGACCGGACAGACTCCTACGAGCAGTACTTC.

This clonotype has a handful of counts. The rearrangement links TRBV19 to TRBJ2-7, with a possible D match to TRBD1 (5 bases). The germline V and J ends were trimmed by 5 bases and 4 bases, with 15 bases remaining between them. This CDR3 comprises 14 residues. In germline, CDR1 is LNHDA, CDR2 SQIVND (reference sequence). CDR3 region: CASSRWLGPYEQYF. CDR3 nucleotides: TGTGCCAGTAGTCGCTGGTTGGGGCCATACGAGCAGTACTTC.

This chain uses TRBV12-3 or TRBV12-4 with TRBJ2-1; D may be TRBD1 (6 bases). V was shortened by 3 bases and J by 12 bases, with 15 bases between the two germline ends. There are 13 residues in the CDR3. This chain's CDR3 is CASSFGQPAGQFF. As DNA, the CDR3 is TGTGCCAGCAGTTTCGGACAGCCGGCGGGGCAGTTCTTC.